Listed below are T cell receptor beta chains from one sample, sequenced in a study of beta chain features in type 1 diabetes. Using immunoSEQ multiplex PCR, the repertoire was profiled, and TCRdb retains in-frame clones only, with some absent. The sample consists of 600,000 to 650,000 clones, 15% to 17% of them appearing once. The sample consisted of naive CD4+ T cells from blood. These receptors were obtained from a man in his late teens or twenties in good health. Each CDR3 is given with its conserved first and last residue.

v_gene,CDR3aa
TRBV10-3,CAISGLLQGGNEQYF
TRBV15,CATSSGLATEAFF
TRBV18,CASSPGTASYEQYF
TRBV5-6,CASSLLRVYQETQYF
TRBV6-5,CASSLTGGGSEKLFF
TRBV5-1,CASSFASGGKRENEQFF
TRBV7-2,CASSLSRTSGYEQYF
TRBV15,CATSSDRDRVTEAFF
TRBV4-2,CASSQGTTGDNEKLFF
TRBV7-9,CASSEGQAQNTGELFF
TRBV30,CAWSVGLVGTQYF
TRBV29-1,CSVPSGTSYEQYF
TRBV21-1,CASSKKRDYNEQFF
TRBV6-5,CASSYSDRATYGYTF
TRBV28,CASRFSGRDTQYF
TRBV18,CASFRLGYGYTF
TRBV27,CASSSGSVTGELFF
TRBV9,CASSVAAGGPENEQFF
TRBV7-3,CASSPTSRNTDTQYF
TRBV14,CASSQGWLGRSNSYTF
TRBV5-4,CASSPAGGRQETQYF
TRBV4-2,CASSQASGNYEQYF
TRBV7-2,CASSPGRTYTEAFF
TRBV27,CASNRAMNTEAFF
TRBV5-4,CASSFTGPQETQYF
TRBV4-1,CASSQVVTQSSPQHF
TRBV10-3,CAASFGGRGETQYF
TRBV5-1,CASSLSFAGGPSYEQYF
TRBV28,CASSSPGLGENEQFF
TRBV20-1,CSARDREVIHF
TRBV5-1,CASSAGTLTTEQYF
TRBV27,CASSLLGQGRRPIEAFF
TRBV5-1,CASSSGLATDTQYF
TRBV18,CASSRWGQGSNQPQHF
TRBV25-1,CASSEFRQGNIQYF
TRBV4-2,CASSQDTGTDYGYTF
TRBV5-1,CASSSTGPPTEQYF
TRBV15,CATSRDRQNYGYTF
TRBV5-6,CASSLTASYEQYF
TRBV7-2,CASSLISQDTFYGYTF
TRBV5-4,CASSLDGYGYTF
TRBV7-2,CASRPPGLAGGPHEQYF
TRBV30,CAWSLYNEQFF
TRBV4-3,CASSQDPDSGRAGEQYF
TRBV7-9,CASSLGRDYNEQFF
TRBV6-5,CASRPRGASGYTF
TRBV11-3,CASSLYTGGTYEQYF
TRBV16,CASSQLRTGELFF
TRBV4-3,CASSQGGQIRNYGYTF
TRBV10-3,CAIRSNTGSGGDTQYF